This T cell receptor (beta chain) was documented in a study of shared clonotypes between healthy human individuals. Study overall: For every donor, three CD4 naive, three CD4 memory, two CD8 naive and one CD8 memory plates were used. General study points: Generally, estimated richness proved larger in naive subsets than it did in memory subsets. Sampling involved blood alone; tissue repertoires likely differ.

On sorted subsets, replicate PCRs used roughly 220 ng DNA, or tens of thousands of T cell genomes. Here immunoSEQ multiplex PCR was the method, and the copy in TCRdb shows in-frame clones only, minus some. This table holds more than 2 million clones, approximately 94% found once. The CDR3 spans 16 residues. Germline CDR1 is MNHEY and CDR2 is SVGAGI. With V trimmed by 0 bases and J by 4 bases, 1 base remained unmatched. Concerning this clone itself: No antigen is known for it. The sample carries other DNA sequences with the same CDR3.

This clonotype was sampled from a man aged 18 to 35 in good health. The chain couples TRBV6-5 to TRBJ2-5, with 14 bases lining up with TRBD2. Sequencing was done on a sample of naive CD4+ T cells sorted from blood. Noted subset: CD45RA+ positively selected. The CDR3 is CASSYSGLAGGETQYF. The CDR3 DNA is TGTGCCAGCAGTTACTCCGGACTAGCGGGAGGAGAGACCCAGTACTTC.